These 10 T cell receptor beta chains were sequenced from one sample in a study of neurological immune-mediated disorders. Each CDR3 protein gets one entry after TCRdb re-called the 5' RACE reads with MiXCR. The sample holds 35,000 to 50,000 distinct CDR3 sequences, approximately 2.4% seen once. The sequenced sample consisted of PBMCs. The source is a man aged 50 to 59 with multiple sclerosis.

Regarding this clonotype: Possible read error: a much larger clone is one base away. This CDR3 reads CSAYNPPTGVKSANYGYTF. CDR3 coding DNA: TGCAGTGCTTATAACCCTCCGACAGGGGTGAAATCGGCTAACTATGGCTACACCTTC. The chain links TRBV20-1 to TRBJ1-2, with TRBD1 identical over 8 bases. This CDR3 spans 19 amino acids. Germline V CDR1 and CDR2: DFQATT, SNEGSKA (reference sequence). J was trimmed by 0 bases and V by 5 bases; bases with no gene match: 20.

This clonotype has at least ten counts. The V call is TRBV18, the J call TRBJ2-2; D is undetermined. Trimming removed 2 bases at V and 4 bases at J, with 14 bases between. The CDR3 extends over 16 amino acids. Germline values: CDR1 KGHSH, CDR2 LQKENI. The CDR3 DNA follows: TGTGCCAGCTCACCAAGATCAGAGAAAGCCACCGGGGAGCTGTTTTTT. It encodes CASSPRSEKATGELFF.

This clonotype appeared many times. The gene calls are TRBV7-8 and TRBJ2-4, with D perhaps matching TRBD2 (6 bases). The germline V gene has CDR1 SGHVS and CDR2 FQNEAQ. With 0 bases removed from V and 0 bases from J, the gap between germline ends came to 12 bases. CDR3 length: 17 amino acids. CDR3 protein: CASSLALGGEAKNIQYF. CDR3 DNA sequence: TGTGCCAGCAGCTTAGCGCTTGGCGGGGAAGCCAAAAACATTCAGTACTTC. The whole variable domain, remainder taken from reference TRBV7-8 and TRBJ2-4, is GAGVSQSPRYKVAKRGQDVALRCDPISGHVSLFWYQQALGQGPEFLTYFQNEAQLDKSGLPSDRFFAERPEGSVSTLKIQRTQQEDSAVYLCASSLALGGEAKNIQYFGAGTRLSVL.

This clonotype was counted ten times or more. The rearrangement uses TRBV7-3 and TRBJ1-1, with unresolved D. Trimming removed 2 bases from V and 1 base from J, with 11 bases in between. Germline V gene sequence: CDR1 SGHTA, CDR2 FQGTGA. This CDR3 has 15 amino acids. Here the CDR3 DNA reads TGTGCCAGCAGCTTATCTCCAGGCTCGAACACTGAAGCTTTCTTT. Its protein is CASSLSPGSNTEAFF. The entire variable domain, with the rest obtained from reference TRBV7-3 and TRBJ1-1, is as follows: GAGVSQTPSNKVTEKGKYVELRCDPISGHTALYWYRQSLGQGPEFLIYFQGTGAADDSGLPNDRFFAVRPEGSVSTLKIQRTERGDSAVYLCASSLSPGSNTEAFFGQGTRLTVV.

In this sample, this clonotype turned up many times. The V gene is TRBV5-1, the J gene TRBJ2-2; D might be TRBD1 or TRBD2, each matching 5 bases. Trimming removed 0 bases from V and 0 bases from J, with 9 bases in between. CDR3 length equals 16 residues. Germline V CDR1 and CDR2: SGHRS, YFSETQ. CDR3 nucleotide sequence: TGCGCCAGCAGCTTGGATGGGGGAGCGAACACCGGGGAGCTGTTTTTT. Amino acids: CASSLDGGANTGELFF. Complete variable domain (other parts from reference TRBV5-1 and TRBJ2-2): KAGVTQTPRYLIKTRGQQVTLSCSPISGHRSVSWYQQTPGQGLQFLFEYFSETQRNKGNFPGRFSGRQFSNSRSEMNVSTLELGDSALYLCASSLDGGANTGELFFGEGSRLTVL.

This clonotype was observed at least ten times. The gene calls are TRBV9 and TRBJ1-6; tentatively, D is TRBD1 (5 bases). Trimming pared 3 bases from V and 6 bases from J, leaving 10 bases between. The CDR3 has 14 residues. Germline-derived CDR1 and CDR2 are SGDLS and YYNGEE. The CDR3 sequence: CASSALDSNSPLHF. In DNA form, the CDR3 reads TGTGCCAGCAGCGCCCTCGACAGTAATTCACCCCTCCACTTT.

This clonotype has more than one count but fewer than ten. V and J are TRBV12-3 or TRBV12-4 and TRBJ2-2; 14 positions match TRBD2. The J segment lost 3 bases and the V segment lost 5 bases, leaving 8 bases of the junction unmatched. The CDR3 totals 18 residues. This CDR3 reads CASSTGGLAGAHTGELFF. CDR3 DNA sequence: TGTGCCAGCAGTACGGGGGGACTAGCGGGGGCCCACACCGGGGAGCTGTTTTTT.

This clonotype was seen at least ten times. The V and J genes are TRBV9 and TRBJ1-5; TRBD1 might be the D (6 bases). Trimming left V 4 bases short and J 3 bases short, with 11 bases between. This CDR3 comprises 14 residues. CDR1 is SGDLS, CDR2 YYNGEE, per germline. Here the CDR3 reads CASSTGQSNQPQHF. CDR3 sequence (DNA): TGTGCCAGCAGCACCGGACAGTCCAATCAGCCCCAGCATTTT.

This clonotype was seen many times. The chain recombines TRBV29-1 with TRBJ1-5; D unclear. Germline loops: CDR1 SQVTM, CDR2 ANQGSEA. The CDR3 has 13 amino acids. The V end lost 4 bases, the J end lost 4 bases, and 11 bases lay between the germline ends. The CDR3 region has the DNA TGCAGCGTTGTCGAGTTTGGGAATCAGCCCCAGCATTTT. Translation: CSVVEFGNQPQHF. Together with reference TRBV29-1 and TRBJ1-5, the CDR3 gives the full variable domain: SAVISQKPSRDICQRGTSLTIQCQVDSQVTMMFWYRQQPGQSLTLIATANQGSEATYESGFVIDKFPISRPNLTFSTLTVSNMSPEDSSIYLCSVVEFGNQPQHFGDGTRLSIL.

This clonotype was recorded at least ten times. The genes are TRBV6-5 and TRBJ1-2; tentatively, D is TRBD1 (6 bases). The ends were cut back, 8 bases at V and 2 bases at J, with 12 bases in the middle. Germline loops: CDR1 MNHEY, CDR2 SVGAGI. This CDR3 region has 13 residues. The CDR3 bases are TGTGCCAGCGGGTCCGGGACAAACTATGGCTACACCTTC. It codes for CASGSGTNYGYTF.